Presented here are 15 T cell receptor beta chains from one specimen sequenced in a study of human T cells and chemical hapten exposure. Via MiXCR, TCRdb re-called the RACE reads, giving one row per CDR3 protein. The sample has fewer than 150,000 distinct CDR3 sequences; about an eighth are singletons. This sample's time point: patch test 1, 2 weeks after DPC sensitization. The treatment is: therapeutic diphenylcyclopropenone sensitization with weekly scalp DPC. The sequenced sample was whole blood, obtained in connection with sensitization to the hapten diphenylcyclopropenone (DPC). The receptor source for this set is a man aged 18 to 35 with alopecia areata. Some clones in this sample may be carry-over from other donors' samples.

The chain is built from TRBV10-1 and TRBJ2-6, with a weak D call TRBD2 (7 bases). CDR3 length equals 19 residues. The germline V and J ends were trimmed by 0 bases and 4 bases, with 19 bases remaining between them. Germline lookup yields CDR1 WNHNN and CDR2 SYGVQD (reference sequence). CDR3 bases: TGCGCCAGCAGTGAGTCATTCAGGGGAGGGTCTGGAGGGGCCAACGTCCTGACTTTC. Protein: CASSESFRGGSGGANVLTF.

The CDR3 DNA reads as TGTGCCAGCAGCGAGGACTACGAGCAGTACTTC. Translation gives CASSEDYEQYF. This rearrangement joins TRBV2 to TRBJ2-7; D gene unclear. The CDR3 loop spans 11 amino acids. The germline CDR1 and CDR2 sequences are SNHLY and FYNNEI. The V end was cut by 6 bases, the J end by 3 bases, with 6 bases between.

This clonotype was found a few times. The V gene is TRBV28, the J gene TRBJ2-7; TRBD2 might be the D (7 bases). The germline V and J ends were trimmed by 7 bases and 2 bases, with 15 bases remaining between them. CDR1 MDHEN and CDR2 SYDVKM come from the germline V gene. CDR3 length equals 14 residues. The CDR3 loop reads CASTRRGGTYEQYF. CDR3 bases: TGTGCCAGCACCCGAAGGGGGGGGACCTACGAGCAGTACTTC.

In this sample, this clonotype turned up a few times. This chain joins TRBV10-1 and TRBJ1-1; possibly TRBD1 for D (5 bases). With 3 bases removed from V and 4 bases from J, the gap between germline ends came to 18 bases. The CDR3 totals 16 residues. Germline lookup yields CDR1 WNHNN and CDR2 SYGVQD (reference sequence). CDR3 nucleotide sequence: TGCGCCAGCAGTGACCGATCAGGGAGGAATTTCACTGAAGCTTTCTTT. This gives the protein CASSDRSGRNFTEAFF.

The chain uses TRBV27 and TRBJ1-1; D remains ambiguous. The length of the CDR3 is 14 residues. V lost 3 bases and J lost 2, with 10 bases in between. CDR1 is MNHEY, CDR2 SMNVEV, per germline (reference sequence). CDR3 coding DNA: TGTGCCAGCAGTTTTGGTTTTCCCAACACTGAAGCTTTCTTT. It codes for CASSFGFPNTEAFF.

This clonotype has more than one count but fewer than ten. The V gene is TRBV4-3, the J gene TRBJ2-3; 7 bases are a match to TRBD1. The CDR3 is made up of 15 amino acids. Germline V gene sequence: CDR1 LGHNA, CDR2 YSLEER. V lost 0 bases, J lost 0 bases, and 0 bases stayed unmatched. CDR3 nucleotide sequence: TGCGCCAGCAGCCAAGAGGACAGGAGCACAGATACGCAGTATTTT. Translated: CASSQEDRSTDTQYF.

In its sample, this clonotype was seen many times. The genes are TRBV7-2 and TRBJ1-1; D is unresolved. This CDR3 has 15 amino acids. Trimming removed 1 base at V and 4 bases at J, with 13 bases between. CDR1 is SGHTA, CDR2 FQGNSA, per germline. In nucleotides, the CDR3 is TGTGCCAGCAGCTTAGTGTGGGAGGGTGGCACTGAAGCTTTCTTT. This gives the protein CASSLVWEGGTEAFF.

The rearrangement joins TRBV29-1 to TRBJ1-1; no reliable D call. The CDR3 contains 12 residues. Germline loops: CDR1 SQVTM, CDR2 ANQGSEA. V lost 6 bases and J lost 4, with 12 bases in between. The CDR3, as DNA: TGCAGCGTATCCACCTCCCGCACTGAAGCTTTCTTT. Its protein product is CSVSTSRTEAFF. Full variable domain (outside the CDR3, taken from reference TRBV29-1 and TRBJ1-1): SAVISQKPSRDICQRGTSLTIQCQVDSQVTMMFWYRQQPGQSLTLIATANQGSEATYESGFVIDKFPISRPNLTFSTLTVSNMSPEDSSIYLCSVSTSRTEAFFGQGTRLTVV.

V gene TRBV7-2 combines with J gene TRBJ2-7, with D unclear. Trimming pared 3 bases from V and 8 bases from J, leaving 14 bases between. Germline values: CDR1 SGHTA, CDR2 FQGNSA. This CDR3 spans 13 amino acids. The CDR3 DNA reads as TGTGCCAGCAGCTTGCGCCCCGGGCGCCAGCAGTACGTC. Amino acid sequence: CASSLRPGRQQYV.

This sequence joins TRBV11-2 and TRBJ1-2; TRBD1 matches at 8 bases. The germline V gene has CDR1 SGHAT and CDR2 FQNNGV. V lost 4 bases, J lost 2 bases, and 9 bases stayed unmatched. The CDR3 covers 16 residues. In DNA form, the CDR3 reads TGTGCCAGCAGCTCCACCCCGACAGGGGCCAACTATGGCTACACCTTC. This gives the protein CASSSTPTGANYGYTF. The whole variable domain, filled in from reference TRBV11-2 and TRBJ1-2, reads EAGVAQSPRYKIIEKRQSVAFWCNPISGHATLYWYQQILGQGPKLLIQFQNNGVVDDSQLPKDRFSAERLKGVDSTLKIQPAKLEDSAVYLCASSSTPTGANYGYTFGSGTRLTVV.

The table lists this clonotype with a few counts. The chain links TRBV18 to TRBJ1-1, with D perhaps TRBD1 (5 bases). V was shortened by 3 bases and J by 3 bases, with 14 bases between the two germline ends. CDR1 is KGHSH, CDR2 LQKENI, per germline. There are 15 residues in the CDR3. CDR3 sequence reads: CASSPKQGVDTEAFF. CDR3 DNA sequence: TGTGCCAGCTCACCCAAGCAGGGCGTAGACACTGAAGCTTTCTTT.

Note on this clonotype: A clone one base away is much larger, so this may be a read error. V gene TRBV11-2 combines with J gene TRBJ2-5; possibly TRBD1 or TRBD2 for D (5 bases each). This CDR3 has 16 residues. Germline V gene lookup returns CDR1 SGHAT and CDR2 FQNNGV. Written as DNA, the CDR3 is TGTGCCAGCAGACCCCCAGGGACGGAACTGCAAGAGTCCCAGTACTTC. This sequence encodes CASRPPGTELQESQYF.

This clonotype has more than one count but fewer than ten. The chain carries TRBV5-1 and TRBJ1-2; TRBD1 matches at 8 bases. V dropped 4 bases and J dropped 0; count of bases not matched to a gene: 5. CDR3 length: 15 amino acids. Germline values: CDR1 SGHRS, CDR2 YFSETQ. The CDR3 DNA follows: TGCGCCAGCAGCCGGGACAGGCCAGCTAACTATGGCTACACCTTC. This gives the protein CASSRDRPANYGYTF.

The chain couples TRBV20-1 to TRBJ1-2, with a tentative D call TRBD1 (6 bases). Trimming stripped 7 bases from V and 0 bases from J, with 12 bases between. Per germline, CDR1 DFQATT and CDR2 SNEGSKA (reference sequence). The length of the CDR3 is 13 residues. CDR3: CSVPRGANYGYTF. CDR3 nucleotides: TGCAGTGTTCCCAGGGGAGCTAACTATGGCTACACCTTC.

In DNA, the CDR3 is TGCGCCAGCAGCTTGGCCTTTAGTTCGGATACGCAGTATTTT. It yields the protein CASSLAFSSDTQYF. The genes are TRBV5-1 and TRBJ2-3; no firm D call. Deletions cut 0 bases from V and 6 bases from J, with 11 bases between. Per germline, CDR1 SGHRS and CDR2 YFSETQ. This CDR3 has 14 amino acids.